This TCR beta chain appears in the sequencing data of a study of neurological immune-mediated disorders. Time point in this sample: longitudinal time-point 3. With 0 bases clipped from V and 3 bases from J, the junction kept 5 bases outside the gene matches. Germline CDR1 SGHAT, CDR2 FQNNGV. The CDR3 length is 16 residues. TCRdb fed the 5' RACE reads into MiXCR, producing one record per CDR3 protein. The table lists around 100,000 distinct CDR3 sequences, roughly 10% of them singletons. This clonotype was recorded at least ten times. The chain combines TRBV11-2 with TRBJ2-3, with TRBD2 identical over 8 bases. The TCR sequence derives from a female donor with HTLV-1-associated myelopathy (HAM/TSP). Sequencing used PBMCs. CDR3: CASSLEVAGSTDTQYF. The CDR3, as DNA: TGTGCCAGCAGCTTAGAGGTAGCGGGGTCGACAGATACGCAGTATTTT.